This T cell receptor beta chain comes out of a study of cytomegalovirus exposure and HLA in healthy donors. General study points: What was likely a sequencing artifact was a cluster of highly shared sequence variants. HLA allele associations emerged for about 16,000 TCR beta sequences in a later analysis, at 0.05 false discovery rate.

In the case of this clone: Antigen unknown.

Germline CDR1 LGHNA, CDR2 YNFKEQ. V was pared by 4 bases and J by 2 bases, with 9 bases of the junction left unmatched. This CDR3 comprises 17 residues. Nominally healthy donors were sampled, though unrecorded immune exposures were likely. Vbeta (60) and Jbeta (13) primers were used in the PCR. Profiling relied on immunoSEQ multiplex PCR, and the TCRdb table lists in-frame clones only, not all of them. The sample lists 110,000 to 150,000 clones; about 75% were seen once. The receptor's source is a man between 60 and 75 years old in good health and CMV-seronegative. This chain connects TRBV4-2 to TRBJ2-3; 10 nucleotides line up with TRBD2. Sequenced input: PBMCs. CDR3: CASSPSIAGGHTDTQYF. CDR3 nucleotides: TGTGCCAGCAGCCCGTCGATAGCGGGAGGCCACACAGATACGCAGTATTTT.